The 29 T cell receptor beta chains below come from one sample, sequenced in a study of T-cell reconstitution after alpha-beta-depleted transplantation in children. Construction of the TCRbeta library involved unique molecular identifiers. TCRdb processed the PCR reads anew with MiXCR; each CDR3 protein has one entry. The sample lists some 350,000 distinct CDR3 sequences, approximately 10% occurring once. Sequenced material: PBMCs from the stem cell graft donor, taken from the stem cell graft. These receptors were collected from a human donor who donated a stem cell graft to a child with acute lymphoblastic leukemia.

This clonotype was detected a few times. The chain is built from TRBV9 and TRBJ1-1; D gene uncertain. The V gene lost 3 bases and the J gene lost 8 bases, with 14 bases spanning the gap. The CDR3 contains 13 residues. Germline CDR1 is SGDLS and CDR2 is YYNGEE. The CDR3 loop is CASSESSSGEAFF. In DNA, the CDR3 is TGTGCCAGCAGCGAGAGTTCGTCAGGCGAAGCTTTCTTT.

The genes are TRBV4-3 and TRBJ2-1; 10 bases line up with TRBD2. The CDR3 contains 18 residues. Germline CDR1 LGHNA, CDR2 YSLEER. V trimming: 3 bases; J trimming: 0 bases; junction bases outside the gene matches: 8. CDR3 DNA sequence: TGCGCCAGCAGCCACGACACAGGACTAGCGGCCTCCTACAATGAGCAGTTCTTC. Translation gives CASSHDTGLAASYNEQFF.

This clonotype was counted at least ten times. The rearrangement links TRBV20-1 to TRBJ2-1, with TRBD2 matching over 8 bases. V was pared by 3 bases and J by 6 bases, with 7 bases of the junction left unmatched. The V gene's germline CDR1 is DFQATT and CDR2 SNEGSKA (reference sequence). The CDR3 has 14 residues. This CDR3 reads CSARAQRESNEQFF. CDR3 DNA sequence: TGCAGTGCTAGGGCCCAGCGGGAGAGCAATGAGCAGTTCTTC.

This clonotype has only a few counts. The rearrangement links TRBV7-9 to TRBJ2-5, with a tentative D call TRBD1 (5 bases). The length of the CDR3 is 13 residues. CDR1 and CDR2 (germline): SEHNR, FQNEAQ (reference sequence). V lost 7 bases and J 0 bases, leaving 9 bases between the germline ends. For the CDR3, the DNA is TGTGCCAGCAACGCCAGGGACCAAGAGACCCAGTACTTC. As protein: CASNARDQETQYF.

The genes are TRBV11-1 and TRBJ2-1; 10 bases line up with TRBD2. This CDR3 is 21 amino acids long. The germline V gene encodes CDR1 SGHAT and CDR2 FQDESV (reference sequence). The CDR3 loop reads CGFQDFDGYPLSSGGYNEQFF. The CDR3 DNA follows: TGTGGTTTTCAGGACTTCGACGGGTATCCCCTTTCTAGCGGGGGCTACAATGAGCAGTTCTTC.

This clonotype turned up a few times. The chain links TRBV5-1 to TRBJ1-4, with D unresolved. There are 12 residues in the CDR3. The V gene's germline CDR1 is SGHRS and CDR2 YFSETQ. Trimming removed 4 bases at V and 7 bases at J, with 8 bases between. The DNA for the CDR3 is TGCGCCAGCAGCATTAATGGTGAAAAACTGTTTTTT. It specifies CASSINGEKLFF.

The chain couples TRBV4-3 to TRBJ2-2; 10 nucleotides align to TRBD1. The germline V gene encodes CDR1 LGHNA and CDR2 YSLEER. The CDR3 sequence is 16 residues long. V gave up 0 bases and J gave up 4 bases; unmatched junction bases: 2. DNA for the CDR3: TGCGCCAGCAGCCAAGAGGGACAGGGGAGCACCGGGGAGCTGTTTTTT. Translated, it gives CASSQEGQGSTGELFF.

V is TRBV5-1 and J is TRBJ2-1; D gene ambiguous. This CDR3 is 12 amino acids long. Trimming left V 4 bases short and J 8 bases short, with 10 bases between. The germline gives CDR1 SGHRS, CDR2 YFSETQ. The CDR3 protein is CASSRKWDEQFF. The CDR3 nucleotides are TGCGCCAGCAGCCGAAAGTGGGATGAGCAGTTCTTC.

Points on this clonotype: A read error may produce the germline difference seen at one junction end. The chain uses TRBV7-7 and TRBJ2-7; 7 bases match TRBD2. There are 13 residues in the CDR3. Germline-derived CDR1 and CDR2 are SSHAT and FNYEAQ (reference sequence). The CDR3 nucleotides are TGTGCTAGCAGCTCAAGCGGGGCCGGTGAGCAGTACTTC. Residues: CASSSSGAGEQYF. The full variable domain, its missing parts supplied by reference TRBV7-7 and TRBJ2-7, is GAGVSQSPRYKVTKRGQDVTLRCDPISSHATLYWYQQALGQGPEFLTYFNYEAQPDKSGLPSDRFSAERPEGSISTLTIQRTEQRDSAMYRCASSSSGAGEQYFGPGTRLTVT.

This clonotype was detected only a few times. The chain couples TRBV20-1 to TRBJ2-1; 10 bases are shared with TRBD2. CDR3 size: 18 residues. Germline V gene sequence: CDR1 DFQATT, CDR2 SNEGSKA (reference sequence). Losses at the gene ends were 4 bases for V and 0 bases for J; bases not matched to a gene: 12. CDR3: CSAIPDRTSGGSYNEQFF. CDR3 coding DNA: TGCAGTGCTATCCCCGATAGGACTAGCGGAGGCTCCTACAATGAGCAGTTCTTC.

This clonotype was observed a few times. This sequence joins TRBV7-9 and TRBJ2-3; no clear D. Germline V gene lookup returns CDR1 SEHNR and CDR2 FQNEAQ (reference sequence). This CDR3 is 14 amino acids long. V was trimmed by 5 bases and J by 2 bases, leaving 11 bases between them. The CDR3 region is CASSRSLNTDTQYF. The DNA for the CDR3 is TGTGCCAGCAGCCGCAGTTTAAACACAGATACGCAGTATTTT.

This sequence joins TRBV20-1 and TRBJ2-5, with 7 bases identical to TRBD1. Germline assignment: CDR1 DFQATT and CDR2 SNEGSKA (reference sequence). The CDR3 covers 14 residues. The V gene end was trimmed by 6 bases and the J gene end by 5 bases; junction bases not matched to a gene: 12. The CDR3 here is CSATTGRVAETQYF. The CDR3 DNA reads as TGCAGTGCAACGACAGGGCGGGTAGCGGAGACCCAGTACTTC.

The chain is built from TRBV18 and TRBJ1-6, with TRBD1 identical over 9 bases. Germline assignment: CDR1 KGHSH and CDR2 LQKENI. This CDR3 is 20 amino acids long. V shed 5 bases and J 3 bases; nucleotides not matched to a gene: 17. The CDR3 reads CASSTSDPGQGKYYNSPLHF. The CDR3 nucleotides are TGTGCCAGCTCAACGAGCGATCCGGGACAGGGCAAATACTATAATTCACCCCTCCACTTT.

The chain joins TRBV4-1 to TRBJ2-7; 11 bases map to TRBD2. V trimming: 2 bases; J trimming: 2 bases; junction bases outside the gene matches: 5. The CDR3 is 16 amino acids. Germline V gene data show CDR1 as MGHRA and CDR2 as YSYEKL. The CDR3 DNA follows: TGCGCCAGCAGCCAACCGGGACTAGCGGAAACCTACGAGCAGTACTTC. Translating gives CASSQPGLAETYEQYF.

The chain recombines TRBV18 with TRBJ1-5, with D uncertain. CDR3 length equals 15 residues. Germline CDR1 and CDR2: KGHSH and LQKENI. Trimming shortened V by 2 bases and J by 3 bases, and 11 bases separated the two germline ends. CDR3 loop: CASSPGPLLNQPQHF. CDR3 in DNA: TGTGCCAGCTCACCAGGACCGCTACTCAATCAGCCCCAGCATTTT.

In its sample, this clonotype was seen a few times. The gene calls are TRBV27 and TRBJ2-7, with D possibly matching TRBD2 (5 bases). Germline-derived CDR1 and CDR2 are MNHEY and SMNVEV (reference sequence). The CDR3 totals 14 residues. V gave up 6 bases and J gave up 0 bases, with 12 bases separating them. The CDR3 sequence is CASRPGVSSYEQYF. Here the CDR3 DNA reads TGTGCCAGCAGGCCCGGGGTCTCCTCCTACGAGCAGTACTTC.

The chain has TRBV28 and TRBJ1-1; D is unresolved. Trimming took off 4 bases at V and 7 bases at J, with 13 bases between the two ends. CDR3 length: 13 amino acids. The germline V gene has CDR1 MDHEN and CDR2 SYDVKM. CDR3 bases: TGTGCCAGCAGTTCCCGCCTCCGGGGTGAAGCTTTCTTT. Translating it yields CASSSRLRGEAFF. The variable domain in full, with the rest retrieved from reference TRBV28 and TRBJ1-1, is DVKVTQSSRYLVKRTGEKVFLECVQDMDHENMFWYRQDPGLGLRLIYFSYDVKMKEKGDIPEGYSVSREKKERFSLILESASTNQTSMYLCASSSRLRGEAFFGQGTRLTVV.

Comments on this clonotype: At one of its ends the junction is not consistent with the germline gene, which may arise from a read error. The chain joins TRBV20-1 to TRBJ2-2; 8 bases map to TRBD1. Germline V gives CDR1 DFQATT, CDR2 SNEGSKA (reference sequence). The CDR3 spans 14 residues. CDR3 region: CSAWRDRLYRGAVF. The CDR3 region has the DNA TGCAGTGCATGGCGGGACAGGCTTTACCGGGGAGCTGTTTTT.

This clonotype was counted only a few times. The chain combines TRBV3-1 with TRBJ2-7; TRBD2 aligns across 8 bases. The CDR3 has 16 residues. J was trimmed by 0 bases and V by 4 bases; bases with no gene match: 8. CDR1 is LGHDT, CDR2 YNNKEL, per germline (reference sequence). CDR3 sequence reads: CASSRKSGGSSYEQYF. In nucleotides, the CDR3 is TGTGCCAGCAGCCGGAAAAGCGGGGGAAGCTCCTACGAGCAGTACTTC.

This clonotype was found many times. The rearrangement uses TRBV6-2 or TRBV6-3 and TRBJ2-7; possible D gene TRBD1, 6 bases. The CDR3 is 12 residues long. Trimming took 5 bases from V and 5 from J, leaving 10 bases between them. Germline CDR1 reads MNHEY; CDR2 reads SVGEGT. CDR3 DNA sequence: TGTGCCAGCAGTGCCGGACAGAACGAGCAGTACTTC. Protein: CASSAGQNEQYF.

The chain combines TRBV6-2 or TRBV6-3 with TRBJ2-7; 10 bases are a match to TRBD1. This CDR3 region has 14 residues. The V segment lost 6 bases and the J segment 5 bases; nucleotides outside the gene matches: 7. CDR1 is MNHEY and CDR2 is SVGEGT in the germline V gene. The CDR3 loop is CASSYLGQGDEQYF. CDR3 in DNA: TGTGCCAGCAGCTACCTAGGACAGGGGGACGAGCAGTACTTC.

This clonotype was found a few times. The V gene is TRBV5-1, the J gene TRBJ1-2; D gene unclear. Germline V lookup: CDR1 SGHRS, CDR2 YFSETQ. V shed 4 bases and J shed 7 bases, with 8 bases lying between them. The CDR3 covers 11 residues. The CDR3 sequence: CASSLDSGYTF. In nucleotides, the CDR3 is TGCGCCAGCAGCCTTGATAGTGGCTACACCTTC.

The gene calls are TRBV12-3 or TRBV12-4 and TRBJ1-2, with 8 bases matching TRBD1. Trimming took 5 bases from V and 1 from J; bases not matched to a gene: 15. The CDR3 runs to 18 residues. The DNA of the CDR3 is TGTGCCAGCAGTACCTCTCGGACAGGGCTCCCATATAACTATGGCTACACCTTC. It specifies CASSTSRTGLPYNYGYTF.

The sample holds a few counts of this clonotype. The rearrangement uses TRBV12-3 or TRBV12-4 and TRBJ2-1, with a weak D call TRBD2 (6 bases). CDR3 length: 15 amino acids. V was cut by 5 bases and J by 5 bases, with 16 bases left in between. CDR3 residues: CASSRRASENNEQFF. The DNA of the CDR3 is TGTGCCAGCAGTCGACGGGCTAGCGAGAACAATGAGCAGTTCTTC.

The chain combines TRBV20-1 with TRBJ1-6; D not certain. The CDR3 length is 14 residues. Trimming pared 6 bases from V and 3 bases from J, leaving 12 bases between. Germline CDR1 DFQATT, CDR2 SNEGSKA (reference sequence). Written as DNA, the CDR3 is TGCAGTGCCTCGGGAGGACTCTATAATTCACCCCTCCACTTT. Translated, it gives CSASGGLYNSPLHF.

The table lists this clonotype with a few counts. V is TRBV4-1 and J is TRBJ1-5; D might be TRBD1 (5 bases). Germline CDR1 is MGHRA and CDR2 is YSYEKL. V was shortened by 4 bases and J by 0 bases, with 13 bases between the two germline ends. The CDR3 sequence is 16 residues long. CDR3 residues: CASSRRGTSSNQPQHF. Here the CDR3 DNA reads TGCGCCAGCAGCCGCCGAGGGACCTCTAGCAATCAGCCCCAGCATTTT.

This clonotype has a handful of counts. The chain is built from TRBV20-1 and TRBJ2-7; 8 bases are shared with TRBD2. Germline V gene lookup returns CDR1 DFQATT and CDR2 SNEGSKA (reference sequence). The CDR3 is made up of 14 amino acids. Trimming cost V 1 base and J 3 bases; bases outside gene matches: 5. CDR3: CSARVPAGGYEQYF. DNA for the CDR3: TGCAGTGCTAGAGTGCCGGCGGGAGGCTACGAGCAGTACTTC.

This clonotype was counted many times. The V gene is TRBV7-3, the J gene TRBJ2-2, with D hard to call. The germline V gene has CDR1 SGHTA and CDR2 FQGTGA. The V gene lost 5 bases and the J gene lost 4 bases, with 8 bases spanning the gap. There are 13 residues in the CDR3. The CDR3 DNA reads TGTGCCAGCAGCCCCCGGGTCACCGGGGAGCTGTTTTTT. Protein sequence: CASSPRVTGELFF.

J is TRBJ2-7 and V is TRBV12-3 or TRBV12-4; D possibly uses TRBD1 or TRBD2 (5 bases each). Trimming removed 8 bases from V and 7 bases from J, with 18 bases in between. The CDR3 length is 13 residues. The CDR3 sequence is CASQKARAGEQYF. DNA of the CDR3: TGTGCCAGCCAAAAGGCCAGGGCGGGTGAGCAGTACTTC.